These T cell receptor beta chains were read from a single sample in a study of T cells in Graves' hyperthyroidism and ophthalmopathy. TCRdb re-analysed the multiplex PCR reads in MiXCR, keeping a single row per CDR3 protein. The profile shows about 330,000 distinct CDR3 sequences, around 13% of them singletons. The sample consisted of blood. Receptors originate from a woman between 40 and 55 years old with Graves' ophthalmopathy. Each CDR3 is given without its conserved first and last residue. The order of the fields is J gene, V gene, CDR3 protein.

>TRBJ2-7|TRBV5-5
ASSSSGQGTPYEQY
>TRBJ2-2|TRBV7-9
ASGPNTGELF
>TRBJ1-5|TRBV19
ASRLNRDGNQPQH
>TRBJ2-7|TRBV27
ASSLIWLAGGEQY
>TRBJ2-5|TRBV6-5
ASSYSGTGQETQY
>TRBJ2-7|TRBV30
AWSGGEYEQY
>TRBJ1-5|TRBV6-1
ASSTGGRQPQH
>TRBJ2-2|TRBV7-9
ASSSYPSRGQNTGELF
>TRBJ1-1|TRBV5-5
ASSFKGNTEAF
>TRBJ2-7|TRBV7-9
ASSRWAGENEQY
>TRBJ1-1|TRBV5-6
ASSLISGEAF
>TRBJ1-1|TRBV7-9
ASSPPPMSTEAF
>TRBJ2-1|TRBV18
ASSQIRGYHEQF
>TRBJ2-7|TRBV15
ATSQDGEQY
>TRBJ1-2|TRBV2
ASSEAPRNYGYT
>TRBJ2-5|TRBV7-2
ASISQGQAAQETQY
>TRBJ1-2|TRBV6-5
ASSYSPTTATYGYT
>TRBJ2-7|TRBV19
ASSMRGFYEQY
>TRBJ1-2|TRBV20-1
SARRAQDIRLT
>TRBJ1-2|TRBV28
ASNQGFYGYT
>TRBJ1-2|TRBV4-2
ASSQGGSGTST
>TRBJ2-1|TRBV6-1
ATSLTDHFWNEQF
>TRBJ2-1|TRBV18
ASGRTSGGTYNEQF
>TRBJ2-5|TRBV24-1
ATSDFGGAETQY
>TRBJ2-1|TRBV27
ASTPWGSSSYNEQF
>TRBJ1-2|TRBV6-1
ASKDKREGGYT
>TRBJ2-5|TRBV4-1
ASSQDRGLETQY
>TRBJ1-1|TRBV28
ASSLRQGLNTEAF
>TRBJ2-3|TRBV11-2
ASSLGEWPSTDTQY
>TRBJ1-1|TRBV11-2
ASSPSGGWRNTEAF
>TRBJ1-1|TRBV5-1
ASSLDRDITEAF
>TRBJ2-3|TRBV5-5
ASRPWTSRSTDTQY
>TRBJ1-1|TRBV6-6
ASSYLQTGTANTEAF
>TRBJ2-7|TRBV28
ASGGLAGDLEQY
>TRBJ2-2|TRBV7-2
ASSLNRGWGTGELF
>TRBJ2-1|TRBV4-1
ASSRGLGQGVYNEQF
>TRBJ2-2|TRBV7-2
ASSLTRSNTGELF
>TRBJ2-2|TRBV11-2
ASSLEVRGLIGGELF
>TRBJ1-1|TRBV18
ASSPGQGIEAF
>TRBJ2-1|TRBV3-1
ASSQTGEGGEQF
>TRBJ2-3|TRBV10-3
AISGPSSFTDTQY
>TRBJ1-2|TRBV29-1
SGLSTGHPDGYT
>TRBJ1-4|TRBV6-5
ASSYSAGGPAEKLF
>TRBJ1-4|TRBV11-1
ASSEGQSNEKLF
>TRBJ2-3|TRBV7-8
ASSLDGGETTDTQY
>TRBJ1-2|TRBV5-1
ASSLDPPTPGPPYGYT
>TRBJ1-2|TRBV25-1
ASSVDGGVRGYT
>TRBJ1-1|TRBV29-1
SGSGRKNTEAF
>TRBJ2-1|TRBV11-2
ASSSHRGPGRNEQF
>TRBJ2-7|TRBV28
ASSSGHWTDEQY
>TRBJ2-2|TRBV12-3/TRBV12-4
ASSPTGAGELF
>TRBJ1-5|TRBV28
ASSTGVRGNQPQH
>TRBJ1-5|TRBV19
ASSTAWDQPQH
>TRBJ1-3|TRBV6-1
ASKIGTGSGNTIY
>TRBJ2-5|TRBV6-2/TRBV6-3
ASIRDRGLKTQY
>TRBJ2-7|TRBV2
ASSEVSPEQY
>TRBJ1-2|TRBV28
ASSFGGNANYGYT
>TRBJ2-5|TRBV5-1
ASSPRMASGGQETQY
>TRBJ1-4|TRBV6-1
ASRSRGQNEKLF